Listed below are T cell receptor beta chains from one sample, sequenced in a study of brain T cells in children with intractable seizures. TCRdb's table, derived via immunoSEQ multiplex PCR, lists solely in-frame clones and lacks some. The sample contains about 340,000 clones, about 93% of which appear only once. The material sequenced was peripheral blood, taken about 5 months after surgery. Receptors were obtained from a boy younger than two with tuberous sclerosis and intractable seizures. CDR3s include the opening cysteine and the closing phenylalanine or tryptophan. A D gene is named only where the DNA matches it firmly. Clone size is shown for a subset of rows, as once, few, many or a class of expanded clone.

TRBJ2-2	.	TRBV4-2	TRBD2	CASSQESGLAIGELFF	TGTGCCAGCAGCCAAGAATCCGGACTAGCGATCGGGGAGCTGTTTTTT
TRBJ2-1	.	TRBV24-1	TRBD2	CATSDPSTSGNEQFF	TGTGCCACCAGTGATCCCTCTACTAGCGGGAATGAGCAGTTCTTC
TRBJ2-2	few	TRBV10-1	TRBD1	CASSETGTVIPHGELFF	TGCGCCAGCAGTGAAACCGGGACAGTGATCCCACACGGGGAGCTGTTTTTT
TRBJ2-1	.	TRBV29-1	TRBD2	CSATTSGGYNEQFF	TGCAGCGCCACTACTAGCGGGGGCTACAATGAGCAGTTCTTC
TRBJ2-2	.	TRBV6-5	.	CASMGGYTGELFF	TGTGCCAGCATGGGAGGCTACACCGGGGAGCTGTTTTTT
TRBJ1-1	.	TRBV3-1/TRBV3-2	.	CASSRGDTMNTEAFF	TGTGCCAGCAGCCGTGGTGACACCATGAACACTGAAGCTTTCTTT
TRBJ1-1	.	TRBV11-1	TRBD1	CASSRREGANTEAFF	TGTGCCAGCAGCCGCAGGGAGGGGGCGAACACTGAAGCTTTCTTT
TRBJ2-2	once	TRBV5-1	.	CASSLEGQTNTGELFF	TGCGCCAGCAGCTTGGAGGGGCAGACGAACACCGGGGAGCTGTTTTTT
TRBJ1-6	.	TRBV6-6	TRBD1	CASSYSTSGGYSPLHF	TGTGCCAGCAGTTACTCGACCTCAGGGGGTTACTCACCCCTCCACTTT
TRBJ2-1	.	TRBV20-1	.	CSARDIREQFF	TGCAGTGCTAGGGACATCCGGGAGCAGTTCTTC
TRBJ1-2	.	TRBV3-1/TRBV3-2	.	CASSLGDNYGYTF	TGTGCCAGCAGCCTCGGTGATAACTATGGCTACACCTTC
TRBJ2-1	once	TRBV19	TRBD2	CASSPSGRGEQFF	TGTGCCAGTAGCCCTAGCGGGAGGGGTGAGCAGTTCTTC
TRBJ2-1	.	TRBV6-1	TRBD2	CASSEGLAGDEQFF	TGTGCCAGCAGTGAAGGGCTAGCGGGAGATGAGCAGTTCTTC
TRBJ2-7	.	TRBV5-4	.	CASSLGAKIEQYF	TGTGCCAGCAGCTTAGGGGCGAAGATCGAGCAGTACTTC
TRBJ2-5	once	TRBV24-1	.	CATSDPSPGEETQYF	TGTGCCACCAGTGATCCCTCACCGGGAGAGGAGACCCAGTACTTC
TRBJ2-5	.	TRBV30	.	CAWSEETQYF	TGTGCCTGGAGTGAGGAGACCCAGTACTTC
TRBJ2-3	.	TRBV27	TRBD2	CASSWTSGSTDTQYF	TGTGCCAGCAGTTGGACTAGCGGGAGCACAGATACGCAGTATTTT
TRBJ1-4	.	TRBV27	TRBD1	CASKSGTGRGNEKLFF	TGTGCCAGCAAATCCGGGACAGGGAGGGGTAATGAAAAACTGTTTTTT
TRBJ2-1	.	TRBV24-1	.	CATSDPTGNNEQFF	TGTGCCACCAGTGATCCCACGGGAAACAATGAGCAGTTCTTC
TRBJ1-1	few	TRBV2	TRBD1	CASSVTGGTEAFF	TGTGCCAGCAGCGTTACAGGGGGAACTGAAGCTTTCTTT
TRBJ1-1	.	TRBV25-1	.	CASSEYLNTEAFF	TGTGCCAGCAGTGAGTACTTGAACACTGAAGCTTTCTTT
TRBJ1-2	.	TRBV6-1	.	CASSDYRVNGYTF	TGTGCCAGCAGTGATTATAGGGTAAATGGCTACACCTTC
TRBJ2-7	once	TRBV5-8	TRBD1	CASSRDRAYEQYF	TGTGCCAGCAGCCGGGACAGGGCGTACGAGCAGTACTTC
TRBJ2-1	.	TRBV7-2	.	CASSLRRGQGSEQFF	TGTGCCAGCAGCTTAAGAAGGGGCCAGGGGAGTGAGCAGTTCTTC
TRBJ2-7	.	TRBV6-5	.	CASSYYSGSYEQYF	TGTGCCAGCAGTTACTACAGCGGCTCCTACGAGCAGTACTTC
TRBJ2-3	.	TRBV5-1	TRBD2	CASSPPTSGTGRDTQYF	TGCGCCAGCAGCCCCCCGACTAGCGGGACGGGTAGGGATACGCAGTATTTT
TRBJ1-1	.	TRBV7-8	.	CASSLEDRKEVRNTEAFF	TGTGCCAGCAGCTTAGAAGACAGGAAAGAGGTCCGAAACACTGAAGCTTTCTTT
TRBJ1-1	.	TRBV2	.	CASSPRAENTEAFF	TGTGCCAGCAGCCCCAGAGCAGAGAACACTGAAGCTTTCTTT
TRBJ2-5	once	TRBV9	TRBD2	CASSFGTSQETQYF	TGTGCCAGCAGCTTCGGGACTAGCCAAGAGACCCAGTACTTC
TRBJ2-1	.	TRBV7-9	.	CASSLATGVTYNEQFF	TGTGCCAGCAGCTTAGCAACGGGAGTAACCTACAATGAGCAGTTCTTC
TRBJ1-2	.	TRBV13	.	CASSSPSETVRMRNYGYTF	TGTGCCAGCAGCTCTCCTTCTGAGACAGTGCGGATGAGGAACTATGGCTACACCTTC
TRBJ1-6	.	TRBV19	.	CASSRNRDSPLHF	TGTGCCAGTAGTAGAAACAGGGATTCACCCCTCCACTTT
TRBJ2-7	.	TRBV2	.	CASSEEGYSYEQYF	TGTGCCAGCAGTGAAGAGGGGTACTCCTACGAGCAGTACTTC
TRBJ2-7	.	TRBV19	.	CASSPRFWETAYEQYF	TGTGCCAGTAGTCCCCGCTTTTGGGAGACGGCCTACGAGCAGTACTTC
TRBJ1-3	.	TRBV2	.	CASRRVSGNTIYF	TGTGCCAGCAGGAGGGTCTCTGGAAACACCATATATTTT
TRBJ1-2	.	TRBV7-5	.	CARSLVYRAPGNGYTF	TGTGCCAGAAGCTTAGTTTACAGGGCCCCGGGGAATGGCTACACCTTC
TRBJ2-2	.	TRBV3-1/TRBV3-2	.	CASSQDGGFGGELFF	TGTGCCAGCAGCCAAGATGGGGGGTTCGGCGGGGAGCTGTTTTTT
TRBJ2-1	once	TRBV12-3/TRBV12-4	.	CASSVPGDNEQFF	TGTGCCAGCAGTGTACCGGGGGACAATGAGCAGTTCTTC
TRBJ2-7	.	TRBV24-1	.	CATSDRYEQYF	TGTGCCACTAGTGATAGGTACGAGCAGTACTTC
TRBJ2-7	.	TRBV11-3	.	CASSLSSSYEQYF	TGTGCCAGCAGCTTATCCTCCTCCTACGAGCAGTACTTC
TRBJ2-1	.	TRBV19	TRBD1	CASMRRGPNEQFF	TGTGCCAGTATGAGAAGGGGGCCCAATGAGCAGTTCTTC
TRBJ2-7	.	TRBV7-9	TRBD1	CASSLAPDRVGGQYF	TGTGCCAGCAGCTTAGCCCCGGACAGGGTGGGCGGGCAGTACTTC
TRBJ2-2	.	TRBV27	.	CASRTWASGELFF	TGTGCCAGCCGCACCTGGGCTTCGGGGGAGCTGTTTTTT
TRBJ2-5	.	TRBV5-1	TRBD2	CASSLGEGGETQYF	TGCGCCAGCTCCCTGGGGGAGGGAGGAGAGACCCAGTACTTC
TRBJ1-1	.	TRBV4-2	.	CASSQVLSGTEAFF	TGTGCCAGCAGCCAAGTTCTTAGCGGGACTGAAGCTTTCTTT
TRBJ1-2	.	TRBV19	.	CASSIGLDGNYGYTF	TGTGCCAGTAGTATTGGTCTCGACGGAAACTATGGCTACACCTTC
TRBJ2-7	once	TRBV14	.	CASSRGGSRPYEQYF	TGTGCCAGCAGCCGGGGGGGCTCGCGGCCCTACGAGCAGTACTTC
TRBJ2-7	.	TRBV30	TRBD2	CAWSLRGDGEQYF	TGTGCCTGGAGTTTGCGGGGGGACGGGGAGCAGTACTTC
TRBJ1-1	.	TRBV6-1	.	CASSEMSGTNTEAFF	TGTGCCAGCAGTGAAATGTCAGGAACAAACACTGAAGCTTTCTTT
TRBJ2-1	.	TRBV7-9	TRBD2	CASSYHSSGGASNEQFF	TGTGCCAGCAGCTACCATTCTAGCGGGGGGGCCTCGAATGAGCAGTTCTTC
TRBJ2-1	.	TRBV6-2/TRBV6-3	TRBD2	CASSPRGAGVYNEQFF	TGTGCCAGCAGCCCTCGAGGAGCGGGAGTCTACAATGAGCAGTTCTTC
TRBJ2-1	.	TRBV7-3	TRBD2	CASSLRASGMNEQFF	TGTGCCAGCAGCTTAAGGGCTAGCGGGATGAATGAGCAGTTCTTC
TRBJ2-1	.	TRBV5-1	.	CASNFLGGNEQFF	TGCGCCAGCAATTTCTTGGGAGGTAATGAGCAGTTCTTC
TRBJ1-3	.	TRBV19	.	CASSTLPGSGNTIYF	TGTGCCAGTAGTACCCTTCCCGGCTCTGGAAACACCATATATTTT
TRBJ2-7	.	TRBV2	TRBD1	CAGGQGNSYEQYF	TGTGCCGGGGGACAGGGGAACTCCTACGAGCAGTACTTC